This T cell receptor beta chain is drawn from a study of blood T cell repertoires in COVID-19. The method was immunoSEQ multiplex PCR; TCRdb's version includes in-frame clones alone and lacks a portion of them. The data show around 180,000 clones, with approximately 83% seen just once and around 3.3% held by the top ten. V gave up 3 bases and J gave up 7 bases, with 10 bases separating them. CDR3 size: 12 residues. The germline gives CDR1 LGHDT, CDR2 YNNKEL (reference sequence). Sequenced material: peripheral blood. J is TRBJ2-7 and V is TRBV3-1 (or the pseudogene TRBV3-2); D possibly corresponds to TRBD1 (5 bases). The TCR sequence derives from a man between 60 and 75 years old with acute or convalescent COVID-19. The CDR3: CASSHIQGEQYF. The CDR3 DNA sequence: TGTGCCAGCAGCCACATTCAGGGAGAGCAGTACTTC.